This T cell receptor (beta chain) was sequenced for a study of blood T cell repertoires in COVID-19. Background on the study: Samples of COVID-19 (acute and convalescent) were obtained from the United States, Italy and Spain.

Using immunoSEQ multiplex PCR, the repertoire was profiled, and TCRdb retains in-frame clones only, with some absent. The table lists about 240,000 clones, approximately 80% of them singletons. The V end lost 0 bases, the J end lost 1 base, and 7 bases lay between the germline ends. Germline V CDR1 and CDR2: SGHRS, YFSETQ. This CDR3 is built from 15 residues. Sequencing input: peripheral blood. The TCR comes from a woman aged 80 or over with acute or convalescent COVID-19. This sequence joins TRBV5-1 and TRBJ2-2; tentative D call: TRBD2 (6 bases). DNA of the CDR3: TGCGCCAGCAGCTTGGGGAGGGAGAACACCGGGGAGCTGTTTTTT. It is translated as CASSLGRENTGELFF. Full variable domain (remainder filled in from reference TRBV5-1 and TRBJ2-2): KAGVTQTPRYLIKTRGQQVTLSCSPISGHRSVSWYQQTPGQGLQFLFEYFSETQRNKGNFPGRFSGRQFSNSRSEMNVSTLELGDSALYLCASSLGRENTGELFFGEGSRLTVL.